This TCR beta chain was profiled in a study of shared clonotypes between healthy human individuals. Overall study context: Participating donors consisted of two women and a few men aged 18 to 49. Researchers assigned three CD4 naive, three CD4 memory, two CD8 naive and one CD8 memory plate to each donor. Study results and limitations: The study found about 5% of naive CD4 clonotypes shared across a handful of donors.

Clones were read by immunoSEQ multiplex PCR, and TCRdb kept only the in-frame ones, dropping some. This table has about 2.3 million clones, about 92% appearing once. Germline V gene sequence: CDR1 MDHEN, CDR2 SYDVKM. V shed 5 bases and J shed 4 bases, with 15 bases lying between them. The CDR3 is made up of 14 amino acids. On this clone itself: The antigen remains unidentified. Other DNA variants within this sample encode the same CDR3.

HIV-negative, healthy adults without recent acute infections or vaccinations were the donors. The sample consisted of naive CD4+ T cells from PBMCs. The sample's subset: CD45RA+ positively selected. The V call is TRBV28, the J call TRBJ2-7, with D perhaps assigned TRBD1 or TRBD2 (6 bases each). The TCR comes from a man aged 18 to 29 in good health. Some clones in this sample may be carry-over from other donors' samples. The CDR3 region is CASSPPGGPYEQYF. In DNA, the CDR3 is TGTGCCAGCAGTCCCCCTGGGGGGCCATACGAGCAGTACTTC. Full variable domain (rest looked up from reference TRBV28 and TRBJ2-7): DVKVTQSSRYLVKRTGEKVFLECVQDMDHENMFWYRQDPGLGLRLIYFSYDVKMKEKGDIPEGYSVSREKKERFSLILESASTNQTSMYLCASSPPGGPYEQYFGPGTRLTVT.